The rows below give T cell receptor beta chains drawn from one sample of a study of T cell changes during pregnancy in multiple sclerosis. Profiled with immunoSEQ multiplex PCR; TCRdb holds only in-frame clones, not every one. The table has roughly 70,000 clones, 85% to 95% seen once; the top ten hold over 2%. Specimen: peripheral blood, collected before pregnancy. These TCRs come from a female donor with multiple sclerosis, enrolled in a pregnancy study. Each CDR3 is given with its conserved first and last residue. A D gene is named only where the DNA matches it firmly. A clone size is listed for some rows: how often the clone was seen (once, few, many), or a class if it is expanded.

v_call: TRBV7-9; j_call: TRBJ2-2; d_call: TRBD1; clone_size: few; cdr3_nt: TGTGCCAGCAGCTTAGGGACAGGATTCTTCACCGGGGAGCTGTTTTTT; cdr3_aa: CASSLGTGFFTGELFF
v_call: TRBV11-2; j_call: TRBJ2-2; d_call: -; clone_size: -; cdr3_nt: TGTGCCAGCAGCTTAGATCTTGGCAGGGGCACCGGGGAGCTGTTTTTT; cdr3_aa: CASSLDLGRGTGELFF
v_call: TRBV5-6; j_call: TRBJ2-7; d_call: TRBD1; clone_size: -; cdr3_nt: TGTGCCAGCAGCCCCGACAGGGACCACGAGCAGTACTTC; cdr3_aa: CASSPDRDHEQYF
v_call: TRBV6-4; j_call: TRBJ1-1; d_call: -; clone_size: -; cdr3_nt: TGTGCCAGCAGTGCTGACAGACAGAACACTGAAGCTTTCTTT; cdr3_aa: CASSADRQNTEAFF
v_call: TRBV9; j_call: TRBJ2-1; d_call: TRBD2; clone_size: -; cdr3_nt: TGTGCCAGCAGCGCTGGACTAGCGGTCTACAATGAGCAGTTCTTC; cdr3_aa: CASSAGLAVYNEQFF
v_call: TRBV7-9; j_call: TRBJ2-2; d_call: -; clone_size: -; cdr3_nt: TGTGCCAGCACCACTTTCGGGGAGCTGTTTTTT; cdr3_aa: CASTTFGELFF
v_call: TRBV29-1; j_call: TRBJ1-2; d_call: TRBD1; clone_size: -; cdr3_nt: TGCAGCGTGAACACAGGGGGCGCATCCTATGGCTACACCTTC; cdr3_aa: CSVNTGGASYGYTF
v_call: TRBV15; j_call: TRBJ2-1; d_call: TRBD2; clone_size: -; cdr3_nt: TGTGCCACCAGCAGAGCGGGGGCGGGAGGTGAGCAGTTCTTC; cdr3_aa: CATSRAGAGGEQFF
v_call: TRBV29-1; j_call: TRBJ2-7; d_call: -; clone_size: -; cdr3_nt: TGCAGCGTTGTTAGTCAGGGTCTCACCTACGAGCAGTACTTC; cdr3_aa: CSVVSQGLTYEQYF
v_call: TRBV15; j_call: TRBJ1-2; d_call: TRBD1; clone_size: -; cdr3_nt: TGTGCCACCAGCAGAGCTACCGGGACAGCTAACTATGGCTACACCTTC; cdr3_aa: CATSRATGTANYGYTF
v_call: TRBV13; j_call: TRBJ2-2; d_call: TRBD2; clone_size: -; cdr3_nt: TGTGCCAGCAGCTCCATGCTGCCTAGCGGTTACACCGGGGAGCTGTTTTTT; cdr3_aa: CASSSMLPSGYTGELFF
v_call: TRBV2; j_call: TRBJ2-3; d_call: -; clone_size: -; cdr3_nt: TGTGCCACCGGGGTAGCCACACCCGGTCCAGATACGCAGTATTTT; cdr3_aa: CATGVATPGPDTQYF
v_call: TRBV7-2; j_call: TRBJ2-7; d_call: TRBD2; clone_size: once; cdr3_nt: TGTGCCAGCAGCTATTCAGCGGGAGGCCCCTACGAGCAGTACTTC; cdr3_aa: CASSYSAGGPYEQYF
v_call: TRBV19; j_call: TRBJ2-5; d_call: -; clone_size: -; cdr3_nt: TGTGCCAGTAGTCGGTACAGGGAAGAGACCCAGTACTTC; cdr3_aa: CASSRYREETQYF
v_call: TRBV12-5; j_call: TRBJ2-3; d_call: TRBD2; clone_size: -; cdr3_nt: TGTGCTAGTGGTTCGACTAGCGGGAGGCCTGGGACAGATACGCAGTATTTT; cdr3_aa: CASGSTSGRPGTDTQYF
v_call: TRBV5-6; j_call: TRBJ2-5; d_call: -; clone_size: -; cdr3_nt: TGTGCCAGCAGCTTGGCCGCGGCGGCACCGACGGAGACCCAGTACTTC; cdr3_aa: CASSLAAAAPTETQYF
v_call: TRBV5-1; j_call: TRBJ1-2; d_call: TRBD1; clone_size: -; cdr3_nt: TGCGCCAGCAGCTCAGGACAGGGGATTGGCTACACCTTC; cdr3_aa: CASSSGQGIGYTF
v_call: TRBV9; j_call: TRBJ1-1; d_call: -; clone_size: -; cdr3_nt: TGTGCCAGCAGCACAAAAGGGACTTTTCTATCCATGAACACTGAAGCTTTCTTT; cdr3_aa: CASSTKGTFLSMNTEAFF
v_call: TRBV6-6; j_call: TRBJ1-1; d_call: -; clone_size: -; cdr3_nt: TGTGCCAGCAGTTACTTGGCCCAAGGGGGAAACACTGAAGCTTTCTTT; cdr3_aa: CASSYLAQGGNTEAFF
v_call: TRBV7-9; j_call: TRBJ2-1; d_call: TRBD2; clone_size: few; cdr3_nt: TGTGCCAGCAGCAAAGGACTAGCGGGAAACTACAATGAGCAGTTCTTC; cdr3_aa: CASSKGLAGNYNEQFF
v_call: TRBV5-1; j_call: TRBJ2-7; d_call: TRBD1; clone_size: -; cdr3_nt: TGCGCCAGCAGCTTGCAGGCCCCAGGGGGAGTCTACGAGCAGTACTTC; cdr3_aa: CASSLQAPGGVYEQYF
v_call: TRBV10-3; j_call: TRBJ2-3; d_call: TRBD1; clone_size: -; cdr3_nt: TGTGCCATCAGTGACACAGGGGGCACAGATACGCAGTATTTT; cdr3_aa: CAISDTGGTDTQYF
v_call: TRBV5-4; j_call: TRBJ2-1; d_call: -; clone_size: few; cdr3_nt: TGTGCCAGCAGCTCCGGGACTCGCACGGAGCAGTTCTTC; cdr3_aa: CASSSGTRTEQFF
v_call: TRBV2; j_call: TRBJ2-3; d_call: TRBD2; clone_size: -; cdr3_nt: TGTGCCAGCATAGGACTAGCGGGAAAAACAGATACGCAGTATTTT; cdr3_aa: CASIGLAGKTDTQYF
v_call: TRBV5-1; j_call: TRBJ2-5; d_call: TRBD2; clone_size: -; cdr3_nt: TGCGCCAGCAGCTTGGTTGCTAGCGGGAGGGCGCAAGAGACCCAGTACTTC; cdr3_aa: CASSLVASGRAQETQYF
v_call: TRBV29-1; j_call: TRBJ1-5; d_call: TRBD1; clone_size: -; cdr3_nt: TGCAGCGTGGGACAGGGTGTTGGGCAGCCCCAGCATTTT; cdr3_aa: CSVGQGVGQPQHF
v_call: TRBV12-5; j_call: TRBJ1-1; d_call: TRBD1; clone_size: -; cdr3_nt: TGTGCTAGTGGTTTGACGCAGGGGGTTTCATGGTCGAACACTGAAGCTTTCTTT; cdr3_aa: CASGLTQGVSWSNTEAFF
v_call: TRBV9; j_call: TRBJ1-1; d_call: TRBD1; clone_size: -; cdr3_nt: TGTGCCAGCAGCCCCCGGACAGGATCTGGTTACACTGAAGCTTTCTTT; cdr3_aa: CASSPRTGSGYTEAFF
v_call: TRBV11-2; j_call: TRBJ2-5; d_call: -; clone_size: -; cdr3_nt: TGTGCCAGCAGCTTAGGCAGAACGTACCAAGAGACCCAGTACTTC; cdr3_aa: CASSLGRTYQETQYF
v_call: TRBV19; j_call: TRBJ1-4; d_call: -; clone_size: -; cdr3_nt: TGTGCCAGTAGTATCCGGACGGAGGGGAATGAAAAACTGTTTTTT; cdr3_aa: CASSIRTEGNEKLFF
v_call: TRBV5-1; j_call: TRBJ2-1; d_call: -; clone_size: once; cdr3_nt: TGCGCCAGCAGCCCTGGAAAGGGGATTGGCGACAATGAGCAGTTCTTC; cdr3_aa: CASSPGKGIGDNEQFF
v_call: TRBV27; j_call: TRBJ2-1; d_call: TRBD2; clone_size: -; cdr3_nt: TGTGCCAGCAGTACCGGGACTAGCGGAGTCAATGAGCAGTTCTTC; cdr3_aa: CASSTGTSGVNEQFF
v_call: TRBV6-5; j_call: TRBJ1-4; d_call: -; clone_size: -; cdr3_nt: TGTGCCAGCAGTTACTCGCCGGCAACTAATGAAAAACTGTTTTTT; cdr3_aa: CASSYSPATNEKLFF
v_call: TRBV7-6; j_call: TRBJ2-3; d_call: -; clone_size: -; cdr3_nt: TGTGCCAGCAGCCTTGTCGTCACAGATACGCAGTATTTT; cdr3_aa: CASSLVVTDTQYF
v_call: TRBV4-2; j_call: TRBJ2-2; d_call: TRBD2; clone_size: -; cdr3_nt: TGTGCCAGCAGCCAAGAGGGAGGGTTAGGGGAGCTGTTTTTT; cdr3_aa: CASSQEGGLGELFF
v_call: TRBV27; j_call: TRBJ2-1; d_call: -; clone_size: -; cdr3_nt: TGTGCCAGCAGTTTTAACAATGAGCAGTTCTTC; cdr3_aa: CASSFNNEQFF
v_call: TRBV29-1; j_call: TRBJ2-5; d_call: -; clone_size: -; cdr3_nt: TGCAGCGTTGATGGTCGGAGCGACGGGGTGGAGGAGACCCAGTACTTC; cdr3_aa: CSVDGRSDGVEETQYF
v_call: TRBV9; j_call: TRBJ2-2; d_call: TRBD2; clone_size: -; cdr3_nt: TGTGCCAGCAGCGCCCAAAGCGGGAGGAACACCGGGGAGCTGTTTTTT; cdr3_aa: CASSAQSGRNTGELFF
v_call: TRBV2; j_call: TRBJ2-1; d_call: -; clone_size: once; cdr3_nt: TGTGCCAGCAGTGAAACCAGGACAAACATACACAATGAGCAGTTCTTC; cdr3_aa: CASSETRTNIHNEQFF
v_call: TRBV9; j_call: TRBJ2-7; d_call: -; clone_size: -; cdr3_nt: TGTGCCAGCAGCCCCCGATCTAGGGTTTTGACTCGGGGGCAGTACTTC; cdr3_aa: CASSPRSRVLTRGQYF
v_call: TRBV9; j_call: TRBJ2-3; d_call: TRBD2; clone_size: -; cdr3_nt: TGTGCCAGCAGCGTAGGGTTTGTTTGGGGGACTAGCGGGAAAACAGATACGCAGTATTTT; cdr3_aa: CASSVGFVWGTSGKTDTQYF
v_call: TRBV7-9; j_call: TRBJ2-7; d_call: TRBD2; clone_size: -; cdr3_nt: TGTGCCAGCAGCCCCTCTCTAGCGGGCGTCCCCTACGAGCAGTACTTC; cdr3_aa: CASSPSLAGVPYEQYF
v_call: TRBV4-1; j_call: TRBJ2-7; d_call: TRBD1; clone_size: -; cdr3_nt: TGCGCCAGCAGCCCAGAGGACAGGGGGGCCTACGAGCAGTACTTC; cdr3_aa: CASSPEDRGAYEQYF
v_call: TRBV30; j_call: TRBJ2-5; d_call: -; clone_size: -; cdr3_nt: TGTGCCTGGAGTCTGGACAGCCAAGAGACCCAGTACTTC; cdr3_aa: CAWSLDSQETQYF
v_call: TRBV19; j_call: TRBJ2-7; d_call: -; clone_size: once; cdr3_nt: TGTGCCAGTAAACAGGGATCCTCCTACGAGCAGTACTTC; cdr3_aa: CASKQGSSYEQYF
v_call: TRBV5-4; j_call: TRBJ2-5; d_call: TRBD2; clone_size: once; cdr3_nt: TGTGCCAGCAGCTTGGGATCCGGGACTAGCTGGGAGACCCAGTACTTC; cdr3_aa: CASSLGSGTSWETQYF
v_call: TRBV5-1; j_call: TRBJ2-7; d_call: TRBD1; clone_size: -; cdr3_nt: TGCGCCAGCAGCTTGGTTGGAGACAGGGGGGAGCAGTACTTC; cdr3_aa: CASSLVGDRGEQYF
v_call: TRBV11-2; j_call: TRBJ1-5; d_call: TRBD1; clone_size: -; cdr3_nt: TGTGCCAGCAGCTTAGAAATGGACAGGGAACCATATAGCAATCAGCCCCAGCATTTT; cdr3_aa: CASSLEMDREPYSNQPQHF
v_call: TRBV12-5; j_call: TRBJ2-7; d_call: -; clone_size: -; cdr3_nt: TGTGCTAGTGGTGCCGTGGCGGAAAACTACGAGCAGTACTTC; cdr3_aa: CASGAVAENYEQYF
v_call: TRBV9; j_call: TRBJ1-1; d_call: -; clone_size: -; cdr3_nt: TGTGCCAGCAGCGTACGTATGAACACTGAAGCTTTCTTT; cdr3_aa: CASSVRMNTEAFF
v_call: TRBV5-1; j_call: TRBJ1-2; d_call: -; clone_size: -; cdr3_nt: TGCGCCAGCAGCTTGTATACAGGACCCGGGGGCTACACCTTC; cdr3_aa: CASSLYTGPGGYTF
v_call: TRBV6-5; j_call: TRBJ2-5; d_call: TRBD2; clone_size: -; cdr3_nt: TGTGCCAGCAGTTCTTTAAGGACTAGCGGTCAAGAGACCCAGTACTTC; cdr3_aa: CASSSLRTSGQETQYF
v_call: TRBV29-1; j_call: TRBJ2-3; d_call: TRBD2; clone_size: -; cdr3_nt: TGCAGCGCCGCGTACTTGGGAGGGATAGATACGCAGTATTTT; cdr3_aa: CSAAYLGGIDTQYF
v_call: TRBV19; j_call: TRBJ2-7; d_call: TRBD2; clone_size: -; cdr3_nt: TGTGCCAGTAGTATAGGTGGGGGGGGGACCTACGAGCAGTACTTC; cdr3_aa: CASSIGGGGTYEQYF
v_call: TRBV19; j_call: TRBJ1-2; d_call: TRBD1; clone_size: once; cdr3_nt: TGTGCCAGTAGTCCACTGGACAGGGTGCTCTTAGGCTACACCTTC; cdr3_aa: CASSPLDRVLLGYTF